These 5 T cell receptor beta chains share one sample of origin, sequenced in a study of blood T cell repertoires in COVID-19 (dated by TCRdb to 2018 to 2021). The library was generated by the immunoSEQ multiplex PCR assay. The source is immuneACCESS, and TCRdb retained only in-frame sequences with V and J called. Part of the clones is not carried over; for the studies checked, unresolved V genes explain less than half of this, and the remainder is unexplained. In all, the sample holds approximately 390,000 clones, and around 87% of those were seen once. About 2.5% of the sample is taken by the ten largest. Sequenced input: peripheral blood. The receptors were gathered from a woman aged 55-75 years with COVID-19, enrolled during active disease.

The chain recombines TRBV13 with TRBJ2-7; D is perhaps TRBD1 (6 bases). Trimming took off 0 bases at V and 2 bases at J, with 8 bases between the two ends. The CDR3 is made up of 14 amino acids. Germline V CDR1 and CDR2: PRHDT, FYEKMQ (reference sequence). CDR3 DNA: TGTGCCAGCAGCTTAGGGGGGGCCGCCTACGAGCAGTACTTC. Its translation is CASSLGGAAYEQYF.

V usage is TRBV6-5 and J usage is TRBJ2-7; possible D gene TRBD1, 6 bases. CDR1 and CDR2 (germline): MNHEY, SVGAGI. The V end lost 2 bases, the J end lost 2 bases, and 13 bases lay between the germline ends. The CDR3 covers 15 residues. CDR3 sequence reads: CASSYGGQTTYEQYF. The CDR3 nucleotides read TGTGCCAGCAGTTACGGAGGACAGACGACCTACGAGCAGTACTTC.

The chain employs TRBV3-1 (or the pseudogene TRBV3-2) and TRBJ2-7, with D maybe TRBD1 (5 bases). The CDR3 runs to 13 residues. With 4 bases removed from V and 1 base from J, the gap between germline ends came to 8 bases. The germline V gene has CDR1 LGHDT and CDR2 YNNKEL (reference sequence). The CDR3 DNA sequence: TGTGCCAGCAGCCGCAGGGCATCCTACGAGCAGTACTTC. Translation gives CASSRRASYEQYF.

This chain uses TRBV5-1 with TRBJ1-1; TRBD1 aligns across 7 bases. Looked up from germline, CDR1 is SGHRS and CDR2 is YFSETQ. V shed 2 bases, J shed 1 base, and the junction held 8 bases outside the gene matches. The CDR3 runs to 16 residues. The CDR3 region has the DNA TGCGCCAGCAGCTTCGAGGGACAGACCCGGAACACTGAAGCTTTCTTT. It translates to CASSFEGQTRNTEAFF.

The chain carries TRBV24-1 and TRBJ2-1; 7 nucleotides match TRBD1. CDR1 is KGHDR and CDR2 is SFDVKD in the germline V gene. The CDR3 spans 14 residues. J was trimmed by 8 bases and V by 3 bases; bases with no gene match: 6. This chain's CDR3 is CATSDPTQGYEQFF. CDR3 sequence (DNA): TGTGCCACCAGTGATCCAACACAGGGGTATGAGCAGTTCTTC.